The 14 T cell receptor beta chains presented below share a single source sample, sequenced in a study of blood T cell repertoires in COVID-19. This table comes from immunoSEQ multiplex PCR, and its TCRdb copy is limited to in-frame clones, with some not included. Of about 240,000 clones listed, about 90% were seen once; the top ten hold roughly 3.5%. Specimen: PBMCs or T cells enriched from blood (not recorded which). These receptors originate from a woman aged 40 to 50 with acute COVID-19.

The CDR3 loop is CASKEGGGYTF. In DNA, the CDR3 is TGTGCCAGCAAAGAGGGGGGGGGCTACACCTTC. The chain joins TRBV12-3 or TRBV12-4 to TRBJ1-2; tentatively, D is TRBD1 (6 bases). The CDR3 is 11 amino acids. Trimming cost V 7 bases and J 8 bases, with 11 bases left between them.

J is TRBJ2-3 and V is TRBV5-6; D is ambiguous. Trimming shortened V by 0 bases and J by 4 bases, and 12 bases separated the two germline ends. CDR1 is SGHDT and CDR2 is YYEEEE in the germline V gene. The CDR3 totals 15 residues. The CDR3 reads CASSLVARPADTQYF. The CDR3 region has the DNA TGTGCCAGCAGCTTGGTGGCTCGTCCAGCAGATACGCAGTATTTT.

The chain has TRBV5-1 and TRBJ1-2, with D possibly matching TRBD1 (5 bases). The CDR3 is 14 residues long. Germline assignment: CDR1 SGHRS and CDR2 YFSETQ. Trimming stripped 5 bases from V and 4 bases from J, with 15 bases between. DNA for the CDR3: TGCGCCAGCAGTTCCCTTGGGGGGTCCTATGGCTACACCTTC. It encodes CASSSLGGSYGYTF.

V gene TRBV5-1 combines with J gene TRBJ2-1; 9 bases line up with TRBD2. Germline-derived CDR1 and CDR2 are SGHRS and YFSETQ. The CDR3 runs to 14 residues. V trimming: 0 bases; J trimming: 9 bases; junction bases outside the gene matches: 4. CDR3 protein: CASSLAREGGEQFF. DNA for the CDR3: TGCGCCAGCAGCTTGGCGCGGGAGGGCGGTGAGCAGTTCTTC.

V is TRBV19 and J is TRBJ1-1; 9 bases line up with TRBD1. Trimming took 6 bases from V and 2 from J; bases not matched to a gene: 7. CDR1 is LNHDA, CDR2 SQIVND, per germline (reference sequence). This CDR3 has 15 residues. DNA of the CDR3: TGTGCCAGTAGACCTCGGACAGGGGAAAACACTGAAGCTTTCTTT. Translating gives CASRPRTGENTEAFF.

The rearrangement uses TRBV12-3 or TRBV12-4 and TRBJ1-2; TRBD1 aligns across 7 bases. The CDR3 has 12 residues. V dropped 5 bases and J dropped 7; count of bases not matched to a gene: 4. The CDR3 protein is CASSPTGFGYTF. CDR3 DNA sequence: TGTGCCAGCAGTCCGACAGGGTTTGGCTACACCTTC.

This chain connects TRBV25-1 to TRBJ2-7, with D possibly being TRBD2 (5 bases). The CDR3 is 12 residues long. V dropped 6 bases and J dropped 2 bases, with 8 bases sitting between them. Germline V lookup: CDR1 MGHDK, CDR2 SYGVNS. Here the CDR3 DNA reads TGTGCCAGCAGGGACTCCCCCTACGAGCAGTACTTC. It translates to CASRDSPYEQYF.

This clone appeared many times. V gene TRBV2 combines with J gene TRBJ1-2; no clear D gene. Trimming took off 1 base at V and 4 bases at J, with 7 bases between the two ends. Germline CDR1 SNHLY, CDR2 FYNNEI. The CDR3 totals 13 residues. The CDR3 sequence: CASSEVGSYGYTF. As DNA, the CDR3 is TGTGCCAGCAGTGAAGTGGGCAGCTATGGCTACACCTTC.

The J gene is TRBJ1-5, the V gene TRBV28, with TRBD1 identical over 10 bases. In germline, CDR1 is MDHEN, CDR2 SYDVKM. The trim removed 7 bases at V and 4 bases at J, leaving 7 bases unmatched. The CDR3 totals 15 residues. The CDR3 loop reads CASTELGQGNQPQHF. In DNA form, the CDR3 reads TGTGCCAGCACTGAACTGGGACAGGGGAATCAGCCCCAGCATTTT. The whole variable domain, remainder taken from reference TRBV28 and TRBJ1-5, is DVKVTQSSRYLVKRTGEKVFLECVQDMDHENMFWYRQDPGLGLRLIYFSYDVKMKEKGDIPEGYSVSREKKERFSLILESASTNQTSMYLCASTELGQGNQPQHFGDGTRLSIL.

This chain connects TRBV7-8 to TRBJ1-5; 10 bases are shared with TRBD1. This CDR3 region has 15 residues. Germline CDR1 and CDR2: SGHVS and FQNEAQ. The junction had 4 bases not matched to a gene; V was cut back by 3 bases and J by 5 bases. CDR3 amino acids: CASSFSGQGDQPQHF. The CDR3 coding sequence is TGTGCCAGCAGCTTTAGCGGACAGGGGGATCAGCCCCAGCATTTT.

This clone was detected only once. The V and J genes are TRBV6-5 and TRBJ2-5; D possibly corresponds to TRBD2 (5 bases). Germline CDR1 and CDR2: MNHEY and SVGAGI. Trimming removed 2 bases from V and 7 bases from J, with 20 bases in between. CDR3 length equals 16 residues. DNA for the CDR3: TGTGCCAGCAGTTACGGGTCCACAATCGGGATCGGGACCCAGTACTTC. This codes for CASSYGSTIGIGTQYF.

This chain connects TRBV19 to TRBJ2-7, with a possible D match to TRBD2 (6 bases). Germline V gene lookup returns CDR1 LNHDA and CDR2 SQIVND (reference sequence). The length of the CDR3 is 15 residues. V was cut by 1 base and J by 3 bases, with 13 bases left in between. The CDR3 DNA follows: TGTGCCAGTAGTATAGTAGGGGCTAGCGTCTACGAGCAGTACTTC. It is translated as CASSIVGASVYEQYF.

CDR3 DNA: TGTGCCAGCAGCTCCCCGGGACAGGGAATTTATCAGCCCCAGCATTTT. This gives the protein CASSSPGQGIYQPQHF. The genes are TRBV7-8 and TRBJ1-5; TRBD1 aligns across 9 bases. CDR3 length equals 16 residues. CDR1 is SGHVS, CDR2 FQNEAQ, per germline. J lost 5 bases, V lost 4 bases, and 9 bases had no gene match.

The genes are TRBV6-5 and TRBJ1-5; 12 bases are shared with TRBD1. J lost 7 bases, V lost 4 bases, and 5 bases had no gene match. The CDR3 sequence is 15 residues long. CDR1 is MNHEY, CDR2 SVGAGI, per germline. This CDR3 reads CASSSGQGASQPQHF. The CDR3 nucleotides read TGTGCCAGCAGTTCGGGACAGGGGGCTTCCCAGCCCCAGCATTTT.